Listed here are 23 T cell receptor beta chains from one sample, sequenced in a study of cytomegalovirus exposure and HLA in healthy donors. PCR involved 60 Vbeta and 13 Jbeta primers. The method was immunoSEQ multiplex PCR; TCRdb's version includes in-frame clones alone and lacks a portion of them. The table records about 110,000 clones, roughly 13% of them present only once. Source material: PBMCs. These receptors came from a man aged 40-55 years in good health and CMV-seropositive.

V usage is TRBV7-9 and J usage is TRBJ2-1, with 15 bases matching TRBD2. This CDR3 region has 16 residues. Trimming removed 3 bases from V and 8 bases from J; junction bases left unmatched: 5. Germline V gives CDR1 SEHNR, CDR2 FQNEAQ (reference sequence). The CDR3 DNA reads TGTGCCAGCAGCTTGGGGACTAGCGGGAGGACCCATGAGCAGTTCTTC. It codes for CASSLGTSGRTHEQFF.

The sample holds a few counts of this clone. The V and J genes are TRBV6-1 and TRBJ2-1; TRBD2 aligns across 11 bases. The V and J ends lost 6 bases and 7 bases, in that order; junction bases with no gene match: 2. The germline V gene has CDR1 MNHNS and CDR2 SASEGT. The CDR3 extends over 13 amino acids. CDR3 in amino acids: CASRTSGTNEQFF. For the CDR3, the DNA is TGTGCCAGCAGGACTAGCGGGACTAATGAGCAGTTCTTC.

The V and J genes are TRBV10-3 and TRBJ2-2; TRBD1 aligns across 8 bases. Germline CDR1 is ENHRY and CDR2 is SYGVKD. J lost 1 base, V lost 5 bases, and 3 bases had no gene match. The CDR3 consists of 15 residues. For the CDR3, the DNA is TGTGCCATCAGTCTCGGGACAGGGAACACCGGGGAGCTGTTTTTT. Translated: CAISLGTGNTGELFF.

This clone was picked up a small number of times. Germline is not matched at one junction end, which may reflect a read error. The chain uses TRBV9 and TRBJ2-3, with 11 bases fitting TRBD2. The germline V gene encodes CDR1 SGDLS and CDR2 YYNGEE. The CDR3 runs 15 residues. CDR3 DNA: TGTGCCAGCAGTGTAGCGGGAGGGAGAACAGATACGCAGTATTTT. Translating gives CASSVAGGRTDTQYF. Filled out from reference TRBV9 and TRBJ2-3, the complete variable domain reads DSGVTQTPKHLITATGQRVTLRCSPRSGDLSVYWYQQSLDQGLQFLIQYYNGEERAKGNILERFSAQQFPDLHSELNLSSLELGDSALYFCASSVAGGRTDTQYFGPGTRLTVL.

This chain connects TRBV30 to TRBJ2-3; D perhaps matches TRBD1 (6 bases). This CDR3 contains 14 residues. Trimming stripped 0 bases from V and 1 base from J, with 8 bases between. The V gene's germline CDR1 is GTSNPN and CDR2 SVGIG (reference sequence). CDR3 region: CAWSVQGGTDTQYF. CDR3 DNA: TGTGCCTGGAGTGTACAGGGAGGCACAGATACGCAGTATTTT. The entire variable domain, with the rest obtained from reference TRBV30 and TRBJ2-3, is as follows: SQTIHQWPATLVQPVGSPLSLECTVEGTSNPNLYWYRQAAGRGLQLLFYSVGIGQISSEVPQNLSASRPQDRQFILSSKKLLLSDSGFYLCAWSVQGGTDTQYFGPGTRLTVL.

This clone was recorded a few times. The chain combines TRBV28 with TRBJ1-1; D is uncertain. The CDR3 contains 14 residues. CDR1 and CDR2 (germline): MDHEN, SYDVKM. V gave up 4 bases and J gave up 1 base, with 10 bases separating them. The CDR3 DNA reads TGTGCCAGCAGTTCCTACACGGGGAACACTGAAGCTTTCTTT. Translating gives CASSSYTGNTEAFF.

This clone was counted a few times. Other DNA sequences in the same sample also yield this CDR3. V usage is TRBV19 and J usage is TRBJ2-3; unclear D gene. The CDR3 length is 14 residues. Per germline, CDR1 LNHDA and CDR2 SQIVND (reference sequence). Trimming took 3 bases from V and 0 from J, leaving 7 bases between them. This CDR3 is CASSITGSTDTQYF. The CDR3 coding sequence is TGTGCCAGTAGTATTACGGGTAGCACAGATACGCAGTATTTT.

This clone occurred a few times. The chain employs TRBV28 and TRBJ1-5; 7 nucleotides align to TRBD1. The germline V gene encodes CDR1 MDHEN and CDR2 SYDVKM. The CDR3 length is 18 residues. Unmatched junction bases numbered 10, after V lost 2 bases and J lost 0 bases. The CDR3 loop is CASSLAGTVTYSNQPQHF. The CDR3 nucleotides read TGTGCCAGCAGTTTAGCCGGGACAGTAACATATAGCAATCAGCCCCAGCATTTT.

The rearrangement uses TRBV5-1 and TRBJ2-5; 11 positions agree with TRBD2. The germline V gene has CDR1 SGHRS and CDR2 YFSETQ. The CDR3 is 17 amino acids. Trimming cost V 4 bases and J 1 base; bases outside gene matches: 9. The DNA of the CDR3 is TGCGCCAGCAGCGCCCTGCGGACTAGCGGGTTCCAAGAGACCCAGTACTTC. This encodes CASSALRTSGFQETQYF.

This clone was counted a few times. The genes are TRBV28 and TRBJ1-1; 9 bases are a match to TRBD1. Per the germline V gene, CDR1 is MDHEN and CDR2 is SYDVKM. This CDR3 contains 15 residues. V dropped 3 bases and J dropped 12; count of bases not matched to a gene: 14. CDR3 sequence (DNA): TGTGCCAGCAGTTTCTCGGGACAGGGACGACTCGCGACTTTCTTT. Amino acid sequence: CASSFSGQGRLATFF.

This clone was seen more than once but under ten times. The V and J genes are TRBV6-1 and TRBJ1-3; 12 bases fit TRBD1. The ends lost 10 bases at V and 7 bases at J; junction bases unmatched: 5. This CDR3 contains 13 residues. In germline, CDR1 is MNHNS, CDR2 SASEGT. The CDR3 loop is CATGTGGWNTIYF. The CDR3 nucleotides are TGTGCCACCGGGACAGGGGGCTGGAACACCATATATTTT.

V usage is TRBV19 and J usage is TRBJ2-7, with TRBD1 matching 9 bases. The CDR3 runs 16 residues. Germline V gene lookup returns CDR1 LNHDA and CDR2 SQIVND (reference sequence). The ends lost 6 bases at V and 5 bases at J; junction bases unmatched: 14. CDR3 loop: CASSSPGQGLRNEQYF. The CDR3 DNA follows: TGTGCCAGTAGCTCTCCGGGACAGGGATTACGGAACGAGCAGTACTTC.

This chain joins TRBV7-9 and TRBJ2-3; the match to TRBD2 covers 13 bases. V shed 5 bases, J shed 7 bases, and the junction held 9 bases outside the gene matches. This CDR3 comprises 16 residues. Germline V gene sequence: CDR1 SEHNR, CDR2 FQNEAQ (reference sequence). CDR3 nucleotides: TGTGCCAGCAGCCAAAGGACTAGCGGGAGTCTAAATACGCAGTATTTT. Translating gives CASSQRTSGSLNTQYF.

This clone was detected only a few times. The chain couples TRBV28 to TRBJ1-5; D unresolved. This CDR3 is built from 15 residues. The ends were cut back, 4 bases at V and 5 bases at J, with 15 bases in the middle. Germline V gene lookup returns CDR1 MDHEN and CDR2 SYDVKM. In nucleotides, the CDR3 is TGTGCCAGCAGTTCCCCCGGGTCGGGTCATCAGCCCCAGCATTTT. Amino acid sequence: CASSSPGSGHQPQHF.

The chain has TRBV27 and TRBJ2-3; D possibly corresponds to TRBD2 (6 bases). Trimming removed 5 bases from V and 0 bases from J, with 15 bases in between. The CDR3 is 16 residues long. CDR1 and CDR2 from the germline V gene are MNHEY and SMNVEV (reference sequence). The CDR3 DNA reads TGTGCCAGCAGTCGGACACCGGGGGTGAGCACAGATACGCAGTATTTT. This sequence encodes CASSRTPGVSTDTQYF.

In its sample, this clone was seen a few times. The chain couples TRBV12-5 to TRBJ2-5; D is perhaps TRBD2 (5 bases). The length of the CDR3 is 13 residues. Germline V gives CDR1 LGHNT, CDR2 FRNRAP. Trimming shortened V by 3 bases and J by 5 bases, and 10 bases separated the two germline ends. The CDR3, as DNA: TGTGCTAGTGGTTTAAGGGAGACGGAGACCCAGTACTTC. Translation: CASGLRETETQYF.

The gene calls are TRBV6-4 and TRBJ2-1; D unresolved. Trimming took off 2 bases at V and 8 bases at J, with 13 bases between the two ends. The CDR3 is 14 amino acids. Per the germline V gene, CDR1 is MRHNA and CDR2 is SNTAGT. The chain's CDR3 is CASSDRDMNDEQFF. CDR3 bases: TGTGCCAGCAGTGACCGAGATATGAACGATGAGCAGTTCTTC.

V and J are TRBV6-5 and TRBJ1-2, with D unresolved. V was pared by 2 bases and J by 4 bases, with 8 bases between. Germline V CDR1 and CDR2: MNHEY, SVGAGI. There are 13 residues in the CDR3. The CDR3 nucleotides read TGTGCCAGCAGTTACGCAGGCTCCTATGGCTACACCTTC. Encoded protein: CASSYAGSYGYTF.

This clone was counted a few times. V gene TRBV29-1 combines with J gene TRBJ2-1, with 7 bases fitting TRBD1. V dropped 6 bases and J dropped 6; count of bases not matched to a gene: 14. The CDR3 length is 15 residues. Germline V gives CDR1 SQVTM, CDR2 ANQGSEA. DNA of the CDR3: TGCAGCGTCGATTCGAAGACAGGGAAGGTCAATGAGCAGTTCTTC. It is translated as CSVDSKTGKVNEQFF.

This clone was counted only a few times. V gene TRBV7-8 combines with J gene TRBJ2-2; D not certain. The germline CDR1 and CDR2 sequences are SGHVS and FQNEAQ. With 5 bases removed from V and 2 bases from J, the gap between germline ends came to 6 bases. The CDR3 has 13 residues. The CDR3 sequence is CASSILNTGELFF. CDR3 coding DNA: TGTGCCAGCAGCATCCTTAACACCGGGGAGCTGTTTTTT.

CDR3 DNA: TGCAGCGTTAAGGACACCTACTATGGCTACACCTTC. This gives the protein CSVKDTYYGYTF. The V gene is TRBV29-1, the J gene TRBJ1-2; perhaps TRBD1 as D (5 bases). The CDR3 extends over 12 amino acids. The V end was cut by 5 bases, the J end by 3 bases, with 10 bases between. CDR1 and CDR2 (germline): SQVTM, ANQGSEA.

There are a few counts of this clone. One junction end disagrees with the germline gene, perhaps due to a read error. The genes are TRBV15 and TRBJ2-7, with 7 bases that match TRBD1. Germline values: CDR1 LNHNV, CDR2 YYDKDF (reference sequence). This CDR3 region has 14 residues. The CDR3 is CATRRDFAGGEQYF. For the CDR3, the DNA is TGTGCCACCAGAAGAGATTTCGCAGGGGGTGAGCAGTACTTC.

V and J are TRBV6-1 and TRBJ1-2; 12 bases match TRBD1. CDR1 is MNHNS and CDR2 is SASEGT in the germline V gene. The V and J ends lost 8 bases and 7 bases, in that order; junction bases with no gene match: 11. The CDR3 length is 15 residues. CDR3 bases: TGTGCCAGCTTCTTTGCCGGGACAGGGGGCCCTGGCTACACCTTC. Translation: CASFFAGTGGPGYTF.